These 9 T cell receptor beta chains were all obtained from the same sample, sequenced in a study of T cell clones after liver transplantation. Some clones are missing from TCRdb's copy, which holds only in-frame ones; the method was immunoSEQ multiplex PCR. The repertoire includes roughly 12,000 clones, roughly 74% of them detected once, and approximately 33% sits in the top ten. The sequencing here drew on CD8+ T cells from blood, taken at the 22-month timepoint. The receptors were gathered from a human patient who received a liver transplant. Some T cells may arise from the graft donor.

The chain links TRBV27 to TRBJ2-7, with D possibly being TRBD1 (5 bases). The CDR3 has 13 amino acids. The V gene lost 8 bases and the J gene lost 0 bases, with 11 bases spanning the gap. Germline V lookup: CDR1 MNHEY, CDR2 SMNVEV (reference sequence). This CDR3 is CASPSTGSYEQYF. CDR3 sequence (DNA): TGTGCCAGCCCCAGCACAGGCTCCTACGAGCAGTACTTC.

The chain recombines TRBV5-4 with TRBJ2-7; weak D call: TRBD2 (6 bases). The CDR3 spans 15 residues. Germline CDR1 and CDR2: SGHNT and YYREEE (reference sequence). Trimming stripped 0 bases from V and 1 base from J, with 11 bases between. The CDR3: CASSLVPSASYEQYF. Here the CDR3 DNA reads TGTGCCAGCAGCTTGGTTCCTAGCGCTTCCTACGAGCAGTACTTC.

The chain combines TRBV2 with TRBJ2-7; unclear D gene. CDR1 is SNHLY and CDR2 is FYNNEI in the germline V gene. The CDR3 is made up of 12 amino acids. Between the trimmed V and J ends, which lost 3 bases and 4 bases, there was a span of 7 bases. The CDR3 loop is CASSDTPYEQYF. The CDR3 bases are TGTGCCAGCAGTGATACCCCGTACGAGCAGTACTTC.

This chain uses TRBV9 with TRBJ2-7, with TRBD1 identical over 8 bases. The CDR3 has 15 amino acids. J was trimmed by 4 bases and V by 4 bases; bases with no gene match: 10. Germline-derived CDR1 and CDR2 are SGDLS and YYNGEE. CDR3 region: CASSTATGAAYEQYF. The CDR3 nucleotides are TGTGCCAGCAGCACAGCGACAGGGGCGGCTTACGAGCAGTACTTC.

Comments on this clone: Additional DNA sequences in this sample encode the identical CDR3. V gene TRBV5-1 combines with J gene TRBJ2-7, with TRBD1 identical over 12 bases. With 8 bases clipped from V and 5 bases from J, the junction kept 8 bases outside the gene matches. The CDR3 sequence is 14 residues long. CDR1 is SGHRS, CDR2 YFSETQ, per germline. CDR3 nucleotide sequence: TGCGCCAGTAGCCCGGGACAGGGGGCGGACGAGCAGTACTTC. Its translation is CASSPGQGADEQYF.

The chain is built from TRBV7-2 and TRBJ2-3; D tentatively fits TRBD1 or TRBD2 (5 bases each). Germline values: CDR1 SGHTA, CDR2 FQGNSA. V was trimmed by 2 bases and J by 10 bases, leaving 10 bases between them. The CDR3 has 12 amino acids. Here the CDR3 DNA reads TGTGCCAGCAGCTTATTGGGACGTCCGCAGTATTTT. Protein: CASSLLGRPQYF. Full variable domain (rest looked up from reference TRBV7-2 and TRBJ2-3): GAGVSQSPSNKVTEKGKDVELRCDPISGHTALYWYRQSLGQGLEFLIYFQGNSAPDKSGLPSDRFSAERTGGSVSTLTIQRTQQEDSAVYLCASSLLGRPQYFGPGTRLTVL.

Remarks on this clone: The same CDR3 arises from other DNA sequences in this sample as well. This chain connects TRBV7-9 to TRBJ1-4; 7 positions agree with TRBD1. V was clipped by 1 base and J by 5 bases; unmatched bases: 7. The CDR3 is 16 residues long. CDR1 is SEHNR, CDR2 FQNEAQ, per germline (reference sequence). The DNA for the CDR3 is TGTGCCAGCAGCTTAGAGAGGACGGGACAGAATGAAAAACTGTTTTTT. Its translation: CASSLERTGQNEKLFF.

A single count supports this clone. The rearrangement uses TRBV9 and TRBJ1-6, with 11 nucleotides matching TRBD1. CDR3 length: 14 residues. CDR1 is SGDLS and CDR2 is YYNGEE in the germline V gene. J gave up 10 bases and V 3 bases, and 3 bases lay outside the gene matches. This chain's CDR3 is CASSEDRGLSPLHF. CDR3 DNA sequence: TGTGCCAGCAGCGAGGACAGGGGGCTGTCACCCCTCCACTTT. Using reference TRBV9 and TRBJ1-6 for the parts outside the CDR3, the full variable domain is DSGVTQTPKHLITATGQRVTLRCSPRSGDLSVYWYQQSLDQGLQFLIQYYNGEERAKGNILERFSAQQFPDLHSELNLSSLELGDSALYFCASSEDRGLSPLHFGNGTRLTVT.

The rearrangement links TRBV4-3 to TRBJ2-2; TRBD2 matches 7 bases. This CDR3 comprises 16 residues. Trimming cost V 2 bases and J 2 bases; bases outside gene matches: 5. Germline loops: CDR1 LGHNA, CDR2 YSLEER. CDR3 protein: CASSQKGTTNTGELFF. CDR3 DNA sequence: TGCGCCAGCAGCCAAAAGGGGACTACTAACACCGGGGAGCTGTTTTTT.